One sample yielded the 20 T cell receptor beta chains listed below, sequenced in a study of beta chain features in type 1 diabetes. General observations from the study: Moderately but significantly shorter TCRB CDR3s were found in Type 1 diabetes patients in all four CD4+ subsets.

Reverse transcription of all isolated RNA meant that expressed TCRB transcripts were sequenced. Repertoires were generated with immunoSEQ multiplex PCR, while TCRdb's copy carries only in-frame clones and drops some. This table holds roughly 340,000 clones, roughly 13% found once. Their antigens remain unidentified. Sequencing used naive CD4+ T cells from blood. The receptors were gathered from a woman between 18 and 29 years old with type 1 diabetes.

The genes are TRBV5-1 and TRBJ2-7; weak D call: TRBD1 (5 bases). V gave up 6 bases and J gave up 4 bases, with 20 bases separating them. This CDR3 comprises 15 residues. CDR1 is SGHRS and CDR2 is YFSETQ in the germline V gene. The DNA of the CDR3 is TGCGCCAGCAATCTTGGGAATGTAGGGGTATACGAGCAGTACTTC. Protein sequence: CASNLGNVGVYEQYF.

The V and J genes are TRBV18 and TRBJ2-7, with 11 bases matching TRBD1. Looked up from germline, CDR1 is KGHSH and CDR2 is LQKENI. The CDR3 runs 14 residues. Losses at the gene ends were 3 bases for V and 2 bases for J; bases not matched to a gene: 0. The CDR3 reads CASSPGQGAYEQYV. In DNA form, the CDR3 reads TGTGCCAGCTCACCGGGACAGGGGGCCTACGAGCAGTACGTC.

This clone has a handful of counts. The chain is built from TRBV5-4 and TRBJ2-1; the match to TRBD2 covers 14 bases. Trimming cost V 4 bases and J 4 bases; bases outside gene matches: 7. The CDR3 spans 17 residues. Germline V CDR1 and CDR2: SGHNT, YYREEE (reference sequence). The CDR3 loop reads CASSPGTSGRSYNEQFF. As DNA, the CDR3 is TGTGCCAGCAGCCCCGGGACTAGCGGGAGATCTTACAATGAGCAGTTCTTC. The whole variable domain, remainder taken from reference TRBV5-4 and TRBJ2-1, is ETGVTQSPTHLIKTRGQQVTLRCSSQSGHNTVSWYQQALGQGPQFIFQYYREEENGRGNFPPRFSGLQFPNYSSELNVNALELDDSALYLCASSPGTSGRSYNEQFFGPGTRLTVL.

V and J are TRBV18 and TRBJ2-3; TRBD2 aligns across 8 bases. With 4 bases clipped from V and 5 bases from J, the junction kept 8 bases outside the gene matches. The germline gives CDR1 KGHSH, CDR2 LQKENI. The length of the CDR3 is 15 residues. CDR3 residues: CASSRREGRGDTQYF. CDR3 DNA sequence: TGTGCCAGCTCACGACGGGAGGGCCGGGGAGATACGCAGTATTTT.

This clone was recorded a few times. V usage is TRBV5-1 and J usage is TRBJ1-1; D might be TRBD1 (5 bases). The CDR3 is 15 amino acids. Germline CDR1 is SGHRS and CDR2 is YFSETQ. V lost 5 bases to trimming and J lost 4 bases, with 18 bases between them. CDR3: CASRGSGELVTEAFF. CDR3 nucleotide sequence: TGCGCCAGCAGGGGGTCGGGGGAATTGGTCACTGAAGCTTTCTTT.

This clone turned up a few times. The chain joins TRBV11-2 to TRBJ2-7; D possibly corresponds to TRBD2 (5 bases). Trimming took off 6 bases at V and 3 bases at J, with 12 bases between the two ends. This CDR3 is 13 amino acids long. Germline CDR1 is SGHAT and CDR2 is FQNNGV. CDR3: CASRPGSSYEQYF. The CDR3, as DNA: TGTGCCAGCAGACCTGGGAGTAGCTACGAGCAGTACTTC. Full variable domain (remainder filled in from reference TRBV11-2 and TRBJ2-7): EAGVAQSPRYKIIEKRQSVAFWCNPISGHATLYWYQQILGQGPKLLIQFQNNGVVDDSQLPKDRFSAERLKGVDSTLKIQPAKLEDSAVYLCASRPGSSYEQYFGPGTRLTVT.

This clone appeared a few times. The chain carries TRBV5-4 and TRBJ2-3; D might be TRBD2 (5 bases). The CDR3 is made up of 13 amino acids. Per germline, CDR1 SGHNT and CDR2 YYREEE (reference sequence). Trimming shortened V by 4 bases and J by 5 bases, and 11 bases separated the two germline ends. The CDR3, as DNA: TGTGCCAGCAGCCAACTAGGCGGAGATACGCAGTATTTT. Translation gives CASSQLGGDTQYF.

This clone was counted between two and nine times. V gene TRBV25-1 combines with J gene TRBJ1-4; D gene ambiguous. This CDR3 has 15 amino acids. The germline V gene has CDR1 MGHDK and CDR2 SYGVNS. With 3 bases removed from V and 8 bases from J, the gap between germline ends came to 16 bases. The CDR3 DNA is TGTGCCAGCAGTGATCAGGCGATGATAGGAGAAAAACTGTTTTTT. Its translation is CASSDQAMIGEKLFF. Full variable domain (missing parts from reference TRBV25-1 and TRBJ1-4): EADIYQTPRYLVIGTGKKITLECSQTMGHDKMYWYQQDPGMELHLIHYSYGVNSTEKGDLSSESTVSRIRTEHFPLTLESARPSHTSQYLCASSDQAMIGEKLFFGSGTQLSVL.

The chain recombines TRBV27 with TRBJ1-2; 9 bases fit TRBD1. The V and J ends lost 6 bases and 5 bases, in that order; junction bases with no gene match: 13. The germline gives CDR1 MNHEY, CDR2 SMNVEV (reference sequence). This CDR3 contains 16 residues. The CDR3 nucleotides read TGTGCCAGCAGCACTAAATCCGGAGGACAGGGGTATGGCTACACCTTC. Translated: CASSTKSGGQGYGYTF.

CDR3 loop: CASRPPTGSTEAFF. The CDR3 nucleotides are TGTGCCAGCAGACCTCCCACAGGGAGCACTGAAGCTTTCTTT. The V and J genes are TRBV28 and TRBJ1-1, with D maybe TRBD1 (6 bases). This CDR3 region has 14 residues. The germline V and J ends were trimmed by 6 bases and 4 bases, with 15 bases remaining between them. Germline V gene data show CDR1 as MDHEN and CDR2 as SYDVKM.

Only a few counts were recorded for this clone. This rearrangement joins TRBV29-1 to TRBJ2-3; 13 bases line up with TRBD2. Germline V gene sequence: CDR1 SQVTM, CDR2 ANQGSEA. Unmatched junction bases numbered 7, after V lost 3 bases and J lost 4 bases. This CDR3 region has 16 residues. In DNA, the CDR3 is TGCAGCGTTGACGGACTAGCGGGGGACGTGTCAGATACGCAGTATTTT. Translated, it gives CSVDGLAGDVSDTQYF.

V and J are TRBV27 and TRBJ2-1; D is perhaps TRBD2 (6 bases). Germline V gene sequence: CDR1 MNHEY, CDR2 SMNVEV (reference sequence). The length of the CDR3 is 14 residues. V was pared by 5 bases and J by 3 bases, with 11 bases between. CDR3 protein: CASSKGLHYNEQFF. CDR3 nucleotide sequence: TGTGCCAGCAGTAAGGGACTCCACTACAATGAGCAGTTCTTC.

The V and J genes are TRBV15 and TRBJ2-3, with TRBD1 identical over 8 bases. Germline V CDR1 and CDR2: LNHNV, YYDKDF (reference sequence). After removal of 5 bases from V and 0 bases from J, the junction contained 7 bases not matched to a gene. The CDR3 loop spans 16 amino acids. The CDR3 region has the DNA TGTGCCACCAGCCTAGGACAGGGTGAAAGCACAGATACGCAGTATTTT. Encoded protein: CATSLGQGESTDTQYF.

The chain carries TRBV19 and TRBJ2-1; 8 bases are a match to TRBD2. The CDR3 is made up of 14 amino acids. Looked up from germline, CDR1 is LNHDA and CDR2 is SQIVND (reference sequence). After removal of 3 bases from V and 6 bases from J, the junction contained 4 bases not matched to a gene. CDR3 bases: TGTGCCAGTAGTATTGGACTAGCTACCAATGAGCAGTTCTTC. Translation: CASSIGLATNEQFF.

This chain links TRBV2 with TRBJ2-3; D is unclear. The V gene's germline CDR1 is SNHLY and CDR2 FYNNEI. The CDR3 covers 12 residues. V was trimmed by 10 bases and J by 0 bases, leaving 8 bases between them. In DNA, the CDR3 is TGTGCCACCCGCCTAAGCACAGATACGCAGTATTTT. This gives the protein CATRLSTDTQYF.

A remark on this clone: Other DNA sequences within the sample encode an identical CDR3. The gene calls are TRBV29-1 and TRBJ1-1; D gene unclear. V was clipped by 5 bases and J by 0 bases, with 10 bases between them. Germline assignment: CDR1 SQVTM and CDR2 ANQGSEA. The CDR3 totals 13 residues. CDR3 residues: CSVSGRLNTEAFF. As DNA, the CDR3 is TGCAGCGTTTCAGGCAGACTGAACACTGAAGCTTTCTTT.

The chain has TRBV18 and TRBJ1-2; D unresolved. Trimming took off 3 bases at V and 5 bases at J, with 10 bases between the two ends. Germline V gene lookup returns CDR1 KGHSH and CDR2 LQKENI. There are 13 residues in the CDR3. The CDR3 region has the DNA TGTGCCAGCTCACCGATGGAGCTATATGGCTACACCTTC. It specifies CASSPMELYGYTF.

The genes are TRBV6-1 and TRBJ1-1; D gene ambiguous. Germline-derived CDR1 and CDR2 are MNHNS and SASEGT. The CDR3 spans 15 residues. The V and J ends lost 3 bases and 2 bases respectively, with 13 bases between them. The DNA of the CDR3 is TGTGCCAGCAGTGAGCGGACTTCGGTCAACACTGAAGCTTTCTTT. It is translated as CASSERTSVNTEAFF.

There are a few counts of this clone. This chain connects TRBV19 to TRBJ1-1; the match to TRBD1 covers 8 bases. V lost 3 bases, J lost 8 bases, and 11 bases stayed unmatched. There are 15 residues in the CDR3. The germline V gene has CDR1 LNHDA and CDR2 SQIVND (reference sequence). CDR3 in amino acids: CASSIGLGQGPEAFF. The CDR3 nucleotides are TGTGCCAGTAGTATTGGGCTCGGACAGGGCCCAGAAGCTTTCTTT.

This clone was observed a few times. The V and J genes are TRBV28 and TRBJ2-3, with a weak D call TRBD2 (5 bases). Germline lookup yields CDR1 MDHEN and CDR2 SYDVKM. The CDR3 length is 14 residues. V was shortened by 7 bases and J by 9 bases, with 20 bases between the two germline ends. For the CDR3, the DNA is TGTGCCAGCACCCGGACGACAAGCGGAGGAACGCAGTATTTT. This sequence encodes CASTRTTSGGTQYF.